A selection of T cell receptor beta chains follows, all from one sample in a study of cytomegalovirus exposure and HLA in healthy donors. Some clones are missing from TCRdb's copy, which holds only in-frame ones; the method was immunoSEQ multiplex PCR. The table lists some 130,000 clones, approximately 85% of them singletons, with about 7.5% in the top ten. Sequenced: PBMCs. The receptor set was obtained from a woman aged 45-65 years in good health and CMV-seropositive. Both conserved end residues are part of each CDR3.

>TRBV7-7
CASSRLAGGGMGETQYF
>TRBV7-2
CASSLMPLSGGTDTQYF
>TRBV7-9
CASSLRGTTYEQYF
>TRBV19
CASKGRGRALDEQYF
>TRBV7-3
CASSLSGGSTGELFF
>TRBV14
CASSPPTGLAGGIKETQYF
>TRBV5-5
CASSLLSISTDTQYF
>TRBV5-1
CASSPSGGMETQYF
>TRBV6-6
CASSYALGGAGYGYTF
>TRBV11-2
CASSLGLSNEQFF
>TRBV18
CASSSGTGVLIGPQHF
>TRBV5-4
CASSLASGPETQYF
>TRBV29-1
CSVEVGNYNEQFF
>TRBV6-1
CASSEAGRVVTEAFF
>TRBV27
CASSLFTSAYTGELFF
>TRBV18
CASSPAQLEYGYTF
>TRBV9
CASSAGGAAYGYTF
>TRBV11-3
CASSSFGTSGYNEQFF
>TRBV7-2
CASSPGVAGGRRMETQYF
>TRBV23-1
CATMTGNHRYGYTF
>TRBV7-2
CASSRGGGTEAFF
>TRBV7-3
CASSLIGGNTEAFF
>TRBV5-1
CASSWASGQGYEQYF
>TRBV5-4
CASSLGLAGALNEQFF
>TRBV27
CASSLLGSGTTGELFF
>TRBV15
CATSRSQGEGVNVLTF
>TRBV2
CASIDRQRAFF